This is a list of T cell receptor beta chains from one sample in a study of blood T cell repertoires in COVID-19. TCRdb's table, derived via immunoSEQ multiplex PCR, lists solely in-frame clones and lacks some. Altogether under 90,000 clones are present, roughly 90% being singletons, with the ten largest covering more than 5.5%. Sequenced input: peripheral blood. The receptors come from a man aged 40-49 years with COVID-19, enrolled during active disease. CDR3s include the opening cysteine and the closing phenylalanine or tryptophan. Each record gives: CDR3 protein, CDR3 DNA, J gene, V gene, D gene. A D gene is named only where the DNA matches it firmly.

CDR3 protein: CASSVRDSFNSPLHF; CDR3 DNA: TGCGCCAGCAGTGTCCGGGACAGTTTTAATTCACCCCTCCACTTT; J gene: TRBJ1-6; V gene: TRBV10-2; D gene: TRBD1
CDR3 protein: CASSRIRVVDEQYF; CDR3 DNA: TGCGCCAGCAGTCGAATCAGGGTGGTCGACGAGCAGTACTTC; J gene: TRBJ2-7; V gene: TRBV10-2; D gene: .
CDR3 protein: CASSLGGIYEQYF; CDR3 DNA: TGTGCCAGCAGCCTCGGAGGGATCTACGAGCAGTACTTC; J gene: TRBJ2-7; V gene: TRBV12-3/TRBV12-4; D gene: .
CDR3 protein: CASRDRNSGNTIYF; CDR3 DNA: TGCGCCAGCAGGGACAGAAACTCTGGAAACACCATATATTTT; J gene: TRBJ1-3; V gene: TRBV10-2; D gene: .
CDR3 protein: CASSVASVANYGYTF; CDR3 DNA: TGTGCCAGCAGCGTAGCGTCAGTTGCTAACTATGGCTACACCTTC; J gene: TRBJ1-2; V gene: TRBV9; D gene: .
CDR3 protein: CASSLRTASPYNEQFF; CDR3 DNA: TGCGCCAGCAGCTTGAGGACTGCCAGTCCCTACAATGAGCAGTTCTTC; J gene: TRBJ2-1; V gene: TRBV5-1; D gene: .
CDR3 protein: CASSIGTGPNQPQHF; CDR3 DNA: TGTGCCAGCAGCATTGGGACAGGCCCTAATCAGCCCCAGCATTTT; J gene: TRBJ1-5; V gene: TRBV7-8; D gene: TRBD1
CDR3 protein: CASSLDSSYEQYF; CDR3 DNA: TGTGCCAGCAGTCTCGACAGCTCCTACGAGCAGTACTTC; J gene: TRBJ2-7; V gene: TRBV12-3/TRBV12-4; D gene: .
CDR3 protein: CASRTASYEQYF; CDR3 DNA: TGTGCCAGCAGGACAGCCTCCTACGAGCAGTACTTC; J gene: TRBJ2-7; V gene: TRBV6-5; D gene: .
CDR3 protein: CSVGEDSNQPQHF; CDR3 DNA: TGCAGCGTTGGGGAGGATAGCAATCAGCCCCAGCATTTT; J gene: TRBJ1-5; V gene: TRBV29-1; D gene: .
CDR3 protein: CASSPSREGNTEAFF; CDR3 DNA: TGTGCCAGCTCACCCTCGAGGGAGGGGAACACTGAAGCTTTCTTT; J gene: TRBJ1-1; V gene: TRBV18; D gene: .
CDR3 protein: CASSWTGSDTQYF; CDR3 DNA: TGCGCCAGCAGCTGGACAGGTTCAGATACGCAGTATTTT; J gene: TRBJ2-3; V gene: TRBV5-1; D gene: TRBD1